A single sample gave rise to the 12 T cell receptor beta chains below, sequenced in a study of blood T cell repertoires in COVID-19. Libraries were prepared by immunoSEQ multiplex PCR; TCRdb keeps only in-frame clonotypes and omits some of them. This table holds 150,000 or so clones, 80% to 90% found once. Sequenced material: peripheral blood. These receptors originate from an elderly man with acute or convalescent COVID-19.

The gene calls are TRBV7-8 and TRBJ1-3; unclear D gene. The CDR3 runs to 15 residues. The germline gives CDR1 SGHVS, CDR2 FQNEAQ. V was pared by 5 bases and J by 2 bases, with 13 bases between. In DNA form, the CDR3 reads TGTGCCAGCAGCACTAGGACGGGAACTGGAAACACCATATATTTT. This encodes CASSTRTGTGNTIYF. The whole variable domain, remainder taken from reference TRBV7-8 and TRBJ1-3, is GAGVSQSPRYKVAKRGQDVALRCDPISGHVSLFWYQQALGQGPEFLTYFQNEAQLDKSGLPSDRFFAERPEGSVSTLKIQRTQQEDSAVYLCASSTRTGTGNTIYFGEGSWLTVV.

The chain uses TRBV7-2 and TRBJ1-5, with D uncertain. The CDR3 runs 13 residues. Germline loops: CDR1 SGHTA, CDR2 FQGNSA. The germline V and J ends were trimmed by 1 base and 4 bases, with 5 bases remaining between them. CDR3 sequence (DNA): TGTGCCAGCAGCTTAGGGGAGAATCAGCCCCAGCATTTT. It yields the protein CASSLGENQPQHF.

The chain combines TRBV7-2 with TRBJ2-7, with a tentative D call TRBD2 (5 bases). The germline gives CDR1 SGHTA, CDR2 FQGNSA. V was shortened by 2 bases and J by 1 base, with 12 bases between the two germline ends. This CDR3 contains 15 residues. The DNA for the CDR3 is TGTGCCAGCAGCTTAAGGGAGACATCTTCCTACGAGCAGTACTTC. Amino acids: CASSLRETSSYEQYF. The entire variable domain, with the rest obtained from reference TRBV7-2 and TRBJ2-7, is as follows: GAGVSQSPSNKVTEKGKDVELRCDPISGHTALYWYRQSLGQGLEFLIYFQGNSAPDKSGLPSDRFSAERTGGSVSTLTIQRTQQEDSAVYLCASSLRETSSYEQYFGPGTRLTVT.

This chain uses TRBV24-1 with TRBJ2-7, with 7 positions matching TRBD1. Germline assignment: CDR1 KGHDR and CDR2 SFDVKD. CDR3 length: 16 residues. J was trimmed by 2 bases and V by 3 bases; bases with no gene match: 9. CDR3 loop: CATSDPTGTAPYEQYF. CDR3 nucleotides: TGTGCCACCAGTGATCCGACCGGGACAGCGCCCTACGAGCAGTACTTC.

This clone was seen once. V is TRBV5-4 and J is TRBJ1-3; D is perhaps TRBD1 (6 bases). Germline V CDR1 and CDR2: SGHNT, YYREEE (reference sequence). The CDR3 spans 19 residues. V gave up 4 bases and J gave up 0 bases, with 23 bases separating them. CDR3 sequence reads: CASSAPGRGSTNSGNTIYF. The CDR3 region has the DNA TGTGCCAGCAGCGCCCCGGGCAGGGGATCCACAAACTCTGGAAACACCATATATTTT.

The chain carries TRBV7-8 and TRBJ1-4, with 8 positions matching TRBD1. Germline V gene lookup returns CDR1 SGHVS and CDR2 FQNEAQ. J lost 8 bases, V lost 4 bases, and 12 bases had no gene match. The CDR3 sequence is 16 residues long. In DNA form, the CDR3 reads TGTGCCAGCAGCTCTAGAGGACAGGGCGGTAGAGAAAAACTGTTTTTT. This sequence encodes CASSSRGQGGREKLFF.

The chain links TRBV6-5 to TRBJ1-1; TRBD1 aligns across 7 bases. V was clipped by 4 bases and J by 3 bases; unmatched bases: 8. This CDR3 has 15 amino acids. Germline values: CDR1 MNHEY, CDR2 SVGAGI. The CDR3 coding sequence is TGTGCCAGCAGTTCGGACAGGCCGAAGGACACTGAAGCTTTCTTT. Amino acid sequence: CASSSDRPKDTEAFF.

The CDR3 here is CASSPGLAGGRYNEQFF. CDR3 coding DNA: TGCGCCAGCAGCCCGGGACTAGCGGGGGGGCGATACAATGAGCAGTTCTTC. The chain joins TRBV5-1 to TRBJ2-1; the match to TRBD2 covers 16 bases. V was clipped by 4 bases and J by 4 bases; unmatched bases: 5. Germline V gene lookup returns CDR1 SGHRS and CDR2 YFSETQ. This CDR3 is built from 17 residues. The variable domain in full, completed from reference TRBV5-1 and TRBJ2-1, reads KAGVTQTPRYLIKTRGQQVTLSCSPISGHRSVSWYQQTPGQGLQFLFEYFSETQRNKGNFPGRFSGRQFSNSRSEMNVSTLELGDSALYLCASSPGLAGGRYNEQFFGPGTRLTVL.

The CDR3 loop reads CASSHISGSHNEQFF. CDR3 sequence (DNA): TGTGCCAGCTCACACATTAGCGGGAGCCACAATGAGCAGTTCTTC. The gene calls are TRBV18 and TRBJ2-1; 9 bases fit TRBD2. The CDR3 runs 15 residues. The J segment lost 5 bases and the V segment lost 4 bases, leaving 6 bases of the junction unmatched. Germline values: CDR1 KGHSH, CDR2 LQKENI.

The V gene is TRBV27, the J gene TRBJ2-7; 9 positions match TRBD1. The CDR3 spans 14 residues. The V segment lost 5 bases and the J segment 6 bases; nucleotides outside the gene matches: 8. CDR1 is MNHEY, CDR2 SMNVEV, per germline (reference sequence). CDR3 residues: CASSRTGTGSEQYF. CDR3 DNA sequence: TGTGCCAGCAGTCGTACCGGGACAGGGTCCGAGCAGTACTTC.

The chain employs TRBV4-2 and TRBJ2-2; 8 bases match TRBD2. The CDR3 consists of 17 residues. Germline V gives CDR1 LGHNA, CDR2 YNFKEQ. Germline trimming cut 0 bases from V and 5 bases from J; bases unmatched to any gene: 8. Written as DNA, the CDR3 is TGTGCCAGCAGCCAAGAGTTCCTAGCGGGCCGAACCGGGGAGCTGTTTTTT. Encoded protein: CASSQEFLAGRTGELFF.

The CDR3 coding sequence is TGTGCCAGCAGCCAAGTACCGGGACAGGGACTTACGGCCCTCCACTTT. Protein product: CASSQVPGQGLTALHF. This chain joins TRBV4-2 and TRBJ1-6; the match to TRBD1 covers 9 bases. The ends lost 1 base at V and 14 bases at J; junction bases unmatched: 12. Germline V gives CDR1 LGHNA, CDR2 YNFKEQ. The CDR3 is 16 amino acids.